This entry is about one T cell receptor (beta chain). The V gene's germline CDR1 is SGHVS and CDR2 FQNEAQ. V gave up 3 bases and J gave up 5 bases, with 15 bases separating them. The CDR3 length is 15 residues. These data come from a study of blood T cell repertoires in COVID-19. Participants' reported clinical history set cohort assignment. Recovered status applied to Cohort 3 donors who had two consecutive negative PCRs. It also applied to those with clearance or with symptom resolution. Using immunoSEQ multiplex PCR, the repertoire was profiled, and TCRdb retains in-frame clones only, with some absent. The sample has roughly 160,000 clones, around 79% seen once.

The chain uses TRBV7-8 and TRBJ2-3; D gene uncertain. The sample consisted of PBMCs or T cells enriched from blood (not recorded which). The sequence derives from a man aged 50 or older who had recovered from COVID-19. The CDR3 DNA sequence: TGTGCCAGCAGCTTCCGTCTAGGAAAAAAAGATACGCAGTATTTT. This codes for CASSFRLGKKDTQYF.